The 16 T cell receptor beta chains in this list originate from one sample, sequenced in a study of blood T cell repertoires in COVID-19. The assay was immunoSEQ multiplex PCR, and TCRdb's table has in-frame clones only and misses some. The sample includes a few hundred thousand clones, about 90% of them seen just once. The sequenced material came from peripheral blood. All receptors derive from a man younger than 30 with active or convalescent COVID-19.

This chain links TRBV7-8 with TRBJ1-5, with D possibly matching TRBD1 (6 bases). The CDR3 covers 15 residues. Trimming removed 5 bases at V and 0 bases at J, with 11 bases between. From germline, CDR1 is SGHVS and CDR2 FQNEAQ. The DNA of the CDR3 is TGTGCCAGCAGCGAACGGACAGTTAGCAATCAGCCCCAGCATTTT. Protein product: CASSERTVSNQPQHF.

The chain combines TRBV24-1 with TRBJ1-1; D gene uncertain. V lost 3 bases to trimming and J lost 10 bases, with 17 bases between them. Germline V gene sequence: CDR1 KGHDR, CDR2 SFDVKD. This CDR3 contains 14 residues. DNA of the CDR3: TGTGCCACCAGTGATCCCCCGGGTGGACGGGGAGCTTTCTTT. This translates into CATSDPPGGRGAFF.

The rearrangement uses TRBV11-2 and TRBJ2-7; D may be TRBD2 (5 bases). The CDR3 spans 19 residues. The germline V gene encodes CDR1 SGHAT and CDR2 FQNNGV. Trimming stripped 2 bases from V and 0 bases from J, with 23 bases between. The DNA for the CDR3 is TGTGCCAGCAGCTTAATCTCGAATAGTCGGGAAGCGAGCTCCTACGAGCAGTACTTC. This codes for CASSLISNSREASSYEQYF.

The chain carries TRBV11-3 and TRBJ2-7; tentatively, D is TRBD1 (6 bases). V shed 5 bases and J shed 7 bases, with 21 bases lying between them. The germline gives CDR1 SGHNT, CDR2 YENEEA. CDR3 length equals 15 residues. CDR3 nucleotides: TGTGCCAGCAGCCCCACCCCCTACAGGGTTCAGGAGCAGTACTTC. This translates into CASSPTPYRVQEQYF.

This clone was counted between two and nine times. The chain recombines TRBV15 with TRBJ1-5; 7 nucleotides align to TRBD1. With V trimmed by 7 bases and J by 3 bases, 6 bases remained unmatched. The V gene's germline CDR1 is LNHNV and CDR2 YYDKDF (reference sequence). This CDR3 spans 14 amino acids. The CDR3: CATTTGQLNQPQHF. CDR3 in DNA: TGTGCCACCACTACGGGACAGCTCAATCAGCCCCAGCATTTT. Full variable domain (missing parts from reference TRBV15 and TRBJ1-5): DAMVIQNPRYQVTQFGKPVTLSCSQTLNHNVMYWYQQKSSQAPKLLFHYYDKDFNNEADTPDNFQSRRPNTSFCFLDIRSPGLGDTAMYLCATTTGQLNQPQHFGDGTRLSIL.

The rearrangement joins TRBV7-2 to TRBJ2-1, with D perhaps matching TRBD1 (5 bases). CDR1 and CDR2 from the germline V gene are SGHTA and FQGNSA. The CDR3 contains 12 residues. Trimming removed 5 bases from V and 7 bases from J, with 9 bases in between. CDR3 sequence (DNA): TGTGCCAGCAGCACACAGGTTAATGAGCAGTTCTTC. Protein: CASSTQVNEQFF.

The chain combines TRBV7-8 with TRBJ2-2; D possibly corresponds to TRBD1 (5 bases). The V gene's germline CDR1 is SGHVS and CDR2 FQNEAQ. V lost 2 bases and J 1 base, leaving 11 bases between the germline ends. CDR3 size: 16 residues. The CDR3 DNA follows: TGTGCCAGCAGCTTACTTTCAGGACAGAACACCGGGGAGCTGTTTTTT. It is translated as CASSLLSGQNTGELFF.

The gene calls are TRBV5-1 and TRBJ1-2; D unclear. The ends were cut back, 4 bases at V and 4 bases at J, with 17 bases in the middle. From germline, CDR1 is SGHRS and CDR2 YFSETQ. The CDR3 is 15 amino acids. CDR3 nucleotides: TGCGCCAGCAGCCCAAACGCGGGCGCGATCTATGGCTACACCTTC. This encodes CASSPNAGAIYGYTF.

This clone has a handful of counts. This rearrangement joins TRBV3-1 (or the pseudogene TRBV3-2) to TRBJ1-6, with D hard to call. The V gene's germline CDR1 is LGHDT and CDR2 YNNKEL (reference sequence). The CDR3 extends over 14 amino acids. Trimming stripped 1 base from V and 7 bases from J, with 8 bases between. The chain's CDR3 is CASSQVESNSPLHF. The CDR3 nucleotides read TGTGCCAGCAGCCAAGTAGAATCAAATTCACCCCTCCACTTT.

This clone was seen just once. The genes are TRBV11-3 and TRBJ2-2; tentative D call: TRBD2 (6 bases). There are 15 residues in the CDR3. Germline assignment: CDR1 SGHNT and CDR2 YENEEA. V lost 4 bases to trimming and J lost 2 bases, with 11 bases between them. Here the CDR3 DNA reads TGTGCCAGCAGCTCCTCCGCGGGAAACACCGGGGAGCTGTTTTTT. Its translation: CASSSSAGNTGELFF.

This chain joins TRBV28 and TRBJ1-3; perhaps TRBD1 as D (5 bases). The ends were cut back, 3 bases at V and 4 bases at J, with 16 bases in the middle. The CDR3 contains 16 residues. Germline V gives CDR1 MDHEN, CDR2 SYDVKM. CDR3 bases: TGTGCCAGCAGTTTTCCCCTTCGGCGGGGGGGAAACACCATATATTTT. The encoded protein is CASSFPLRRGGNTIYF.

V gene TRBV7-2 combines with J gene TRBJ2-2; 10 nucleotides line up with TRBD1. The trim removed 6 bases at V and 1 base at J, leaving 2 bases unmatched. The germline V gene encodes CDR1 SGHTA and CDR2 FQGNSA. The CDR3 length is 15 residues. The DNA of the CDR3 is TGTGCCAGCAGACGGGACAGGGGGAACACCGGGGAGCTGTTTTTT. Translated, it gives CASRRDRGNTGELFF.

CDR3 DNA sequence: TGTGCCAGCAGCCCGCCGGGACAGGGTTACGAGCAGTACTTC. This codes for CASSPPGQGYEQYF. The rearrangement links TRBV13 to TRBJ2-7, with TRBD1 matching 9 bases. Germline trimming cut 5 bases from V and 4 bases from J; bases unmatched to any gene: 6. The CDR3 is 14 residues long. Per germline, CDR1 PRHDT and CDR2 FYEKMQ (reference sequence).

In nucleotides, the CDR3 is TGTGCCAGCAGCCAAGATCGGGGGGACTCCTACGAGCAGTACTTC. Translating gives CASSQDRGDSYEQYF. This sequence joins TRBV3-1 (or the pseudogene TRBV3-2) and TRBJ2-7, with 7 positions matching TRBD2. The germline CDR1 and CDR2 sequences are LGHDT and YNNKEL (reference sequence). V lost 0 bases and J lost 0; bases outside the gene matches: 2. CDR3 length: 15 amino acids.

The chain couples TRBV28 to TRBJ1-5; unclear D gene. The CDR3 loop spans 12 amino acids. Germline V lookup: CDR1 MDHEN, CDR2 SYDVKM. The ends were cut back, 6 bases at V and 3 bases at J, with 6 bases in the middle. The DNA for the CDR3 is TGTGCCAGCAGCTTCTTCAATCAGCCCCAGCATTTT. This sequence encodes CASSFFNQPQHF. The complete variable domain, with remaining parts taken from reference TRBV28 and TRBJ1-5, reads DVKVTQSSRYLVKRTGEKVFLECVQDMDHENMFWYRQDPGLGLRLIYFSYDVKMKEKGDIPEGYSVSREKKERFSLILESASTNQTSMYLCASSFFNQPQHFGDGTRLSIL.

This chain uses TRBV3-1 (or the pseudogene TRBV3-2) with TRBJ1-5; unclear D gene. Germline loops: CDR1 LGHDT, CDR2 YNNKEL (reference sequence). V was trimmed by 5 bases and J by 11 bases, leaving 13 bases between them. The CDR3 covers 12 residues. Here the CDR3 DNA reads TGTGCCAGCAGCGACGAACGGGGAACCCAGCATTTT. Amino acid sequence: CASSDERGTQHF.